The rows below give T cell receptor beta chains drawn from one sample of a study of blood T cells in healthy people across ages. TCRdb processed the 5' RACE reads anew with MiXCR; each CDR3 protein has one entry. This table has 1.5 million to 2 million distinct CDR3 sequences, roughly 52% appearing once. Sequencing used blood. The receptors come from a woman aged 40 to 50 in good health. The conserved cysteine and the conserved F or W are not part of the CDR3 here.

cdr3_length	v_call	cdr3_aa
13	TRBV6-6	ASRERTGTYNEQF
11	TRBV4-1	ASSQDDQETQY
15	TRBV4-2	ASSQDPTGGATDTQY
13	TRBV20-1	SARAWQGLSYGYT
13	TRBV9	ASSVSRTDPYEQY
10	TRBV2	TSSDGNGEQF
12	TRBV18	ASSFSGTGSEQY
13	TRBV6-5	ASSYDPGAYTEQF
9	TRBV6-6	ASSPLEEQY
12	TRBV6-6	ASTSRRGTHEQY
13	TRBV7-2	ASSLGGLNQETQY
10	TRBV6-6	ASTDSSDTRY
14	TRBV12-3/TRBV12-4	ASSATGLKGHATQY
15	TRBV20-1	SARPRGGSSGANVLT
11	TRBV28	ASSAHSRKTQY
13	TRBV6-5	ASSYSISGYNEQF
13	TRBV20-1	SATPGDREKDTQY
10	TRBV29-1	SVGSTQETQY
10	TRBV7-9	ASSFLLHEQF
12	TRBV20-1	SAREDRVTDTQY
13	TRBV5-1	ASSLDAGTFNEQF
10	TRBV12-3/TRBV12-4	ASRGAGETQY
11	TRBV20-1	SARGDVNYEQY
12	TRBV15	ATSREGANYGYT
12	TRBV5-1	ASSFARGNNEQF
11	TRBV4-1	ASSQTRLGGYT
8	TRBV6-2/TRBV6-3	ASSPYEQY
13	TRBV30	AWSPTHREGLKQY
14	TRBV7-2	ASSPRMGSPSYEQY
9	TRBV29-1	SVQGGNEQF
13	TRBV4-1	ASRALGTGNQPQH
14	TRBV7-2	ASSLYRTGRTDTQY
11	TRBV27	ASRGFAKNIQY
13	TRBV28	ASGRSQPAPYGYT
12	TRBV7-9	ASSYFRTGGEQY
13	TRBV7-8	ASSLSGGALDEQY